These 4 T cell receptor beta chains originate from one sample sequenced in a study of blood T cell repertoires in COVID-19. Sequencing was performed with immunoSEQ multiplex PCR; in TCRdb, only in-frame clones are kept and a portion is missing. The top ten hold around 7% of the sample, which has tens of thousands of clones, more than 80% seen once. Specimen: peripheral blood. Receptor source: a human donor in a cohort sampled during active COVID-19.

The V call is TRBV19, the J call TRBJ2-2, with D uncertain. Germline values: CDR1 LNHDA, CDR2 SQIVND (reference sequence). This CDR3 region has 15 residues. V lost 3 bases and J 0 bases, leaving 8 bases between the germline ends. For the CDR3, the DNA is TGTGCCAGTAGTATTATGGAGTCGAACACCGGGGAGCTGTTTTTT. The encoded protein is CASSIMESNTGELFF.

V usage is TRBV6-5 and J usage is TRBJ2-1, with D perhaps TRBD2 (5 bases). V lost 4 bases and J lost 9, with 10 bases in between. CDR3 size: 12 residues. Germline V lookup: CDR1 MNHEY, CDR2 SVGAGI. CDR3: CASSFIGGEQFF. Here the CDR3 DNA reads TGTGCCAGCAGTTTCATAGGAGGTGAGCAGTTCTTC.

The rearrangement uses TRBV19 and TRBJ2-7; 8 bases fit TRBD1. Trimming took 0 bases from V and 1 from J; bases not matched to a gene: 5. The CDR3 length is 16 residues. CDR1 LNHDA and CDR2 SQIVND come from the germline V gene (reference sequence). CDR3 protein: CASSIDRTGSSYEQYF. The CDR3 nucleotides are TGTGCCAGTAGTATAGACCGGACAGGGAGTTCCTACGAGCAGTACTTC.

This clone was recorded a few times. This rearrangement joins TRBV19 to TRBJ1-5, with D maybe TRBD1 (5 bases). The CDR3 is made up of 15 amino acids. In germline, CDR1 is LNHDA, CDR2 SQIVND (reference sequence). With 5 bases removed from V and 1 base from J, the gap between germline ends came to 12 bases. The CDR3: CASSPQGGSNQPQHF. CDR3 sequence (DNA): TGTGCCAGTAGTCCCCAGGGTGGGAGCAATCAGCCCCAGCATTTT. Looking up the rest from reference TRBV19 and TRBJ1-5 gives the full variable domain: DGGITQSPKYLFRKEGQNVTLSCEQNLNHDAMYWYRQDPGQGLRLIYYSQIVNDFQKGDIAEGYSVSREKKESFPLTVTSAQKNPTAFYLCASSPQGGSNQPQHFGDGTRLSIL.